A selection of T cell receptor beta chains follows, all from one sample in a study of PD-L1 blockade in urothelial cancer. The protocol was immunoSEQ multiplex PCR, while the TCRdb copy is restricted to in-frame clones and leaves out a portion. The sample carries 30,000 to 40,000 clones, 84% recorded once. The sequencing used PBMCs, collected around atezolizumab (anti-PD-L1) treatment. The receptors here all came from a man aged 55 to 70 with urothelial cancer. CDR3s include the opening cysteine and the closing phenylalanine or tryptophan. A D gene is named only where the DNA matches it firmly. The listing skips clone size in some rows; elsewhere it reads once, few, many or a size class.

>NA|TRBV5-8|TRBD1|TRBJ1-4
TGTGCCAGCAGCTTGGTTGCAGGGGGCGGTGGTGAAAAACTGTTTTTT
CASSLVAGGGGEKLFF
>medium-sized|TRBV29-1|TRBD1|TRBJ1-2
TGCAGCTGCTTAACCGGGACAGTATCTAACTATGGCTACACCTTC
CSCLTGTVSNYGYTF
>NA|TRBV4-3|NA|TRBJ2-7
TGCGCCAGCAGCCAATATATATCCTACGAGCAGTACTTC
CASSQYISYEQYF
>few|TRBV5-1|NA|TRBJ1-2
TGCGCCAGCAGCTTGGGAGACAATAACTATGGCTACACCTTC
CASSLGDNNYGYTF
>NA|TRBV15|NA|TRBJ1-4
TGTGCCACCAGCAGAGGAGCAGGGGAGGAAAAACTGTTTTTT
CATSRGAGEEKLFF
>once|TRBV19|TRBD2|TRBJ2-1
TGTGCCAGTAGTATACTAGCGGGAGGTCTAATTAATGAGCAGTTCTTC
CASSILAGGLINEQFF
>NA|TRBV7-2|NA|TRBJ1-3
TGTGCCAGCAGCTCTAGGCAGGGGAAGAGAAACACCATATATTTT
CASSSRQGKRNTIYF
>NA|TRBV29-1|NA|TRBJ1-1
TGCAGCGTTGACAGGGTCCCTGAAGCTTTCTTT
CSVDRVPEAFF
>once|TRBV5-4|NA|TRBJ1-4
TGTGCCAGCAGATTGGACCCGGAGGAAAAACTGTTTTTT
CASRLDPEEKLFF
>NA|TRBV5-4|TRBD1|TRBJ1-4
TGTGCCAGCAGCTTGGATCGACAGGGGCCGATACAACTGTTTTTT
CASSLDRQGPIQLFF
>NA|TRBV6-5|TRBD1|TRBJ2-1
TGTGCCAGCAGAAGACAGGGGGCGGCCAATGAGCAGTTCTTC
CASRRQGAANEQFF
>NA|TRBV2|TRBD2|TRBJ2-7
TGTGCCAGCAGCCCAGAAGCGGGATCACTCTCCTACGAGCAGTACTTC
CASSPEAGSLSYEQYF
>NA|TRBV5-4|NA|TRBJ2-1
TGTGCCAGCAGGGCGGGACTCCCCTCCTACAATGAGCAGTTCTTC
CASRAGLPSYNEQFF
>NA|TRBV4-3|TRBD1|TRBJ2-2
TGCGCCAGCAGCCAATACAGGGGCCCGACTGTCGCCGGGGAGCTGTTTTTT
CASSQYRGPTVAGELFF
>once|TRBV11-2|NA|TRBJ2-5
TGTGCCAGCAGCTTAGTTCCCGGGACTCTCGCCCAAGAGACCCAGTACTTC
CASSLVPGTLAQETQYF
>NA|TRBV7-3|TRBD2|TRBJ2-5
TGTGCCAGCAGCTTGGGTACTAGCGGGAGAGTAGGCGAGACCCAGTACTTC
CASSLGTSGRVGETQYF
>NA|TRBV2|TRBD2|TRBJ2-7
TGTGCTGCGGGAGCCGGCTACCCCTCTGGGGAGGAGCAGTACTTC
CAAGAGYPSGEEQYF
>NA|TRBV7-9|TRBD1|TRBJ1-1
TGTGCCAGCAGTGAGGACAGGGTAAGCACTGAAGCTTTCTTT
CASSEDRVSTEAFF
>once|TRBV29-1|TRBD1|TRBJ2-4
TGCAGCGTTGGGACAGGGGAAAACATTCAGTACTTC
CSVGTGENIQYF
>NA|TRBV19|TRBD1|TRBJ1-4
TGTGCCAGTAGCTTACAGGGGGCGTCACGTGAAAAACTGTTTTTT
CASSLQGASREKLFF
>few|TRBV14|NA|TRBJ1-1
TGTGCCAGCAGCCAAAGGCGGGTCCAGGGGCCCACTGAAGCTTTCTTT
CASSQRRVQGPTEAFF
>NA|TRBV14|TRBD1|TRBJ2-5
TGTGCCAGCAGCCAGAGGGACAGGGGGTTTTCAGAGACCCAGTACTTC
CASSQRDRGFSETQYF
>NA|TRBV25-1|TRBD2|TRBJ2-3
TGTGCCAGCAGTGACAGGATGGGACTAGCGGGAGGGAATACGCAGTATTTT
CASSDRMGLAGGNTQYF
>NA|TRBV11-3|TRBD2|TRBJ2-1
TGTGCCAGCAGCCTCCGGGGCAGCGGGAGGGCATACAATGAGCAGTTCTTC
CASSLRGSGRAYNEQFF
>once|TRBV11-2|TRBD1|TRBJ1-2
TGTGCCAGCAGCTTAGGGGACAGGGGCCAATTTAACTATGGCTACACCTTC
CASSLGDRGQFNYGYTF
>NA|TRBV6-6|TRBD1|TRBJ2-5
TGTGCCAGCAGTCGGGACAGGGCCCAAGAGACCCAGTACTTC
CASSRDRAQETQYF
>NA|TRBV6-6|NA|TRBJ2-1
TGTGCCAGCCACCCGAGCTCCTACAATGAGCAGTTCTTC
CASHPSSYNEQFF
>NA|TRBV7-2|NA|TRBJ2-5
TGTGCCAGCAGTTACCTCGTAGGCTCGGGGACCCAGTACTTC
CASSYLVGSGTQYF
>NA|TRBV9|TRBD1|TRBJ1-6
TGTGCCAGCAGCGTAGGAGACAGGGTCGCTAATTCACCCCTCCACTTT
CASSVGDRVANSPLHF
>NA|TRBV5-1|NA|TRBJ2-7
TGCGCCAGCAGCCCGGCGGCTAGCGCGATATACGAGCAGTACTTC
CASSPAASAIYEQYF
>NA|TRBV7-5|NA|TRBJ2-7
TGTGCCAGAAGCTTAGGACTAGCGGGAGCCGTTGAGCAGTACTTC
CARSLGLAGAVEQYF
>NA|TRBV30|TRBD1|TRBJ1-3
TGTGCCTGGAGTAGGACAGGCTCTGGAAACACCATATATTTT
CAWSRTGSGNTIYF
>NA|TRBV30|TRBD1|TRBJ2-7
TGTGCCTGGAGTGGACAGGGCTACGAGCAGTACTTC
CAWSGQGYEQYF
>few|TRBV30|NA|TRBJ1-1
TGTGCCTCCAGGGACTGGGCAAACACTGAAGCTTTCTTT
CASRDWANTEAFF
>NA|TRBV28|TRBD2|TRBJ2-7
TGTGCCGGCACGGGGGGGAACGACTACGAGCAGTACTTC
CAGTGGNDYEQYF
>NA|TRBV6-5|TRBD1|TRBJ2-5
TGTGCCAGCCGGGACAGGGTACCGGAGACCCAGTACTTC
CASRDRVPETQYF
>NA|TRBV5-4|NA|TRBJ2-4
TGTGCCAGCAGCTTGGAGGCGGGATTGAGAAACATTCAGTACTTC
CASSLEAGLRNIQYF
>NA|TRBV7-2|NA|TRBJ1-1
TGTGCCAGCAGCCCGCCGACAAGTAGGACTGAAGCTTTCTTT
CASSPPTSRTEAFF
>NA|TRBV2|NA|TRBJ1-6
TGTGCCAGCAGTGCAGGCGACAGATCTTCACCCCTCCACTTT
CASSAGDRSSPLHF
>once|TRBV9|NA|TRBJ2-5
TGTGCCAGCAGCGTAGGGAGGCTAGTAGGGCAAGAGACCCAGTACTTC
CASSVGRLVGQETQYF
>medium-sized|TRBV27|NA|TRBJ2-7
TGTGCCAGCAGTAGGGGTTACGAGCAGTACTTC
CASSRGYEQYF
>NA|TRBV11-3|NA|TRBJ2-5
TGTGCCAGCAGCTCCTTCACTAGATGGGGGGGAGGGGGAGAGACCCAGTACTTC
CASSSFTRWGGGGETQYF
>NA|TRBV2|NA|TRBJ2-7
TGTGCCAGCAGCTTCGGACAGTTTGAATACGAGCAGTACTTC
CASSFGQFEYEQYF
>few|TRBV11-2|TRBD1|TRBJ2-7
TGTGCCAGCAGCCACAGGGGAAAAAAGTACGAGCAGTACTTC
CASSHRGKKYEQYF